This T cell receptor beta chain was retrieved from a study of T cell responses to AZD1222 COVID-19 vaccine. Data came from immunoSEQ multiplex PCR; TCRdb stores just in-frame clones and leaves some out. The data contain about 170,000 clones, 93% of them singletons. This CDR3 contains 15 residues. Trimming stripped 2 bases from V and 10 bases from J, with 15 bases between. Germline lookup yields CDR1 ENHRY and CDR2 SYGVKD. This clone occurred once. Its antigen remains unknown. Findings and caveats of the study: Among those given AZD1222, only five or six were seropositive at baseline. Females made up more of the donors, who were largely white British, and clonal diversity may have come out too low. Reportedly, nearly half of unique spike TCRs recognized epitopes outside B.1.351/B.1.1.7 mutations.

This chain connects TRBV10-3 to TRBJ1-6, with D perhaps TRBD1 (6 bases). This TCR derives from an adult in good health. Material: peripheral blood, obtained on day 0 of AZD1222 vaccination. CDR3: CAISEEQGYRSPLHF. DNA of the CDR3: TGTGCCATCAGTGAGGAACAGGGTTACAGGTCACCCCTCCACTTT.